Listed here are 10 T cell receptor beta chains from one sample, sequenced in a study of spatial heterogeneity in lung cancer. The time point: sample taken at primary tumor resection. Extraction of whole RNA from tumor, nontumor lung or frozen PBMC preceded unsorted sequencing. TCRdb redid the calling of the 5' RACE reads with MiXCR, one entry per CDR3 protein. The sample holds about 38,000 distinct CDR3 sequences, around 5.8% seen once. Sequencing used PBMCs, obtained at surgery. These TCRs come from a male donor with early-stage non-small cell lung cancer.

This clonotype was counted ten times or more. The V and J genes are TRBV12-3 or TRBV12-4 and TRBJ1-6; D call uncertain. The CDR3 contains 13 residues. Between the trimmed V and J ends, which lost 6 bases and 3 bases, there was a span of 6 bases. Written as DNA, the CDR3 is TGTGCCAGCAGCCGGGACTATAATTCACCCCTCCACTTT. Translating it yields CASSRDYNSPLHF.

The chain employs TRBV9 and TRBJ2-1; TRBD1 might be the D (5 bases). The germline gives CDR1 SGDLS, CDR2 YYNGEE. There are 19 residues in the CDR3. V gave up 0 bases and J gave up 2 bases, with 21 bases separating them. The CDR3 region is CASSVEGSPIPGTYNEQFF. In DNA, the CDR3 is TGTGCCAGCAGCGTAGAGGGAAGCCCCATTCCAGGGACCTACAATGAGCAGTTCTTC.

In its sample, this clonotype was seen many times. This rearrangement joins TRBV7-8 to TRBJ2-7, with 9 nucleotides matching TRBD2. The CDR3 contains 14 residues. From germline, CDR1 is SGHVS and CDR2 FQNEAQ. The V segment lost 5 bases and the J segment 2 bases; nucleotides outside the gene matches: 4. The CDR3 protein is CASSHLAGAYEQYF. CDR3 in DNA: TGTGCCAGCAGCCATTTAGCGGGGGCCTACGAGCAGTACTTC.

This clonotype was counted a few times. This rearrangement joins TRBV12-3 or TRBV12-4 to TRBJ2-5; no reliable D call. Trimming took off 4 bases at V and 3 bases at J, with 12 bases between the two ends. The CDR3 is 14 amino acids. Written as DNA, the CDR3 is TGTGCCAGCAGTTCGTACAGTTGGGAAGAGACCCAGTACTTC. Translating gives CASSSYSWEETQYF.

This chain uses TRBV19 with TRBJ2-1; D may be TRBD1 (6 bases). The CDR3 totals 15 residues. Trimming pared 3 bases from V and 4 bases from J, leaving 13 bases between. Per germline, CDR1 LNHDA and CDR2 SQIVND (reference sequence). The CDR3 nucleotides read TGTGCCAGTAGTATCGGGGTGGGGGCTTACAATGAGCAGTTCTTC. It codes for CASSIGVGAYNEQFF.

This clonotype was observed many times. The CDR3 nucleotides are TGTGCCAGCAGCCGAGACGGATACTATGGCTACACCTTC. This codes for CASSRDGYYGYTF. The J gene is TRBJ1-2, the V gene TRBV6-5; D gene ambiguous. CDR1 and CDR2 (germline): MNHEY, SVGAGI. This CDR3 comprises 13 residues. Trimming took off 6 bases at V and 3 bases at J, with 11 bases between the two ends.

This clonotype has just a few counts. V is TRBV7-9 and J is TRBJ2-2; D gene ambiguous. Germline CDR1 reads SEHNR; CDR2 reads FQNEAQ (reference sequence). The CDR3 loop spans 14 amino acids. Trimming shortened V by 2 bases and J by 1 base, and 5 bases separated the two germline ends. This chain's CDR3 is CASSLPQNTGELFF. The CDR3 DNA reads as TGTGCCAGCAGCTTACCGCAGAACACCGGGGAGCTGTTTTTT.

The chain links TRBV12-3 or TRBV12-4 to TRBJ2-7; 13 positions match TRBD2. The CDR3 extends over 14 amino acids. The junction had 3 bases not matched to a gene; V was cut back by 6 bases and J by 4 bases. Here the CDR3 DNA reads TGTGCCAGCAGGGGGACTAGCGGGGATTACGAGCAGTACTTC. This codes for CASRGTSGDYEQYF.

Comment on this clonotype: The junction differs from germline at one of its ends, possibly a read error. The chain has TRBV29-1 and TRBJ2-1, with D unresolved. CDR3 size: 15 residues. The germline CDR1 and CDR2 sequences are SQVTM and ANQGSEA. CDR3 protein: CSVEGIRTILDEQSF. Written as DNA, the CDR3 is TGCAGCGTTGAAGGAATACGGACCATATTGGATGAGCAGTCCTTC.

The CDR3 is CASSPPGQGWTEAFF. In DNA form, the CDR3 reads TGTGCCAGCAGCCCCCCAGGACAGGGATGGACTGAAGCTTTCTTT. The genes are TRBV7-9 and TRBJ1-1, with 8 bases fitting TRBD1. CDR1 SEHNR and CDR2 FQNEAQ come from the germline V gene (reference sequence). Trimming cost V 5 bases and J 5 bases; bases outside gene matches: 10. The CDR3 extends over 15 amino acids.